This T cell receptor beta chain was sequenced during a study of T cell repertoires in cytomegalovirus infection. Study-level information: TCR beta signatures that were public indicated CMV infection and matching HLA type. Study-wide points: Identification of carriers of CMV plus the relevant HLA was performed using cumulative public TCR beta family frequency. HLA-C-restricted TCR beta clonotypes specific for CMV led the ex vivo response.

Looked up from germline, CDR1 is MGHRA and CDR2 is YSYEKL. The V gene end was trimmed by 0 bases and the J gene end by 5 bases; junction bases not matched to a gene: 7. The CDR3 length is 17 residues. In the case of this clonotype: Its target is not known.

From the reads, TCRdb called clonotypes with MiXCR, one entry per CDR3 protein. The sample consists of about 230,000 distinct CDR3 sequences, approximately 22% of them appearing once. This receptor was obtained from a human donor in good health (CMV status not recorded). Some clones in this sample may be carry-over from other donors' samples. The chain has TRBV4-1 and TRBJ2-1; 10 bases are shared with TRBD2. The source material was CD8+ T cells from PBMCs. The CDR3 here is CASSQEDLAGANNEQFF. DNA of the CDR3: TGCGCCAGCAGCCAAGAAGATCTAGCGGGGGCGAACAATGAGCAGTTCTTC.